This is a list of T cell receptor beta chains from one sample in a study of cytomegalovirus exposure and HLA in healthy donors. Profiled with immunoSEQ multiplex PCR; TCRdb holds only in-frame clones, not every one. The table records 85,000 to 110,000 clones, 76% of them present only once. Sequencing was done on a sample of PBMCs. The receptors stem from a woman between 18 and 29 years old in good health and CMV-seropositive. CDR3s include the opening cysteine and the closing phenylalanine or tryptophan. D genes are given only for firm matches. The listing skips clone size in some rows; elsewhere it reads once, few, many or a size class.

.	TRBV2	TRBJ1-2	.	TGTGCCAGCAGTGATCGGAGTTACGATGGCTACACCTTC	CASSDRSYDGYTF
few	TRBV2	TRBJ1-2	.	TGTGCCAGCAGTCGGACGGACTCTAACTATGGCTACACCTTC	CASSRTDSNYGYTF
few	TRBV30	TRBJ2-7	.	TGTGCCGGACGGACGCCGGCCGGGGTCGGGGAGCAGTACTTC	CAGRTPAGVGEQYF
.	TRBV7-8	TRBJ2-7	.	TGTGCCAGCAGCTTAGTAGTGGGCCCGGTCCACTACGAGCAGTACTTC	CASSLVVGPVHYEQYF
.	TRBV9	TRBJ2-5	.	TGTGCCAGCAGCGTAGGCGGCAGCTCCCAAGAGACCCAGTACTTC	CASSVGGSSQETQYF
.	TRBV14	TRBJ1-4	.	TGTGCCAGCAGCCAACTGGGAATGGGGGGTGTTGAAAAACTGTTTTTT	CASSQLGMGGVEKLFF
.	TRBV2	TRBJ2-2	.	TGTGCCAGCAGTGAAGTTCAGGGGTCGGTGGGGGAGCTGTTTTTT	CASSEVQGSVGELFF
many	TRBV7-9	TRBJ1-3	.	TGTGCCAGCAGCCCCGTCGGGGGGTCTGGAAACACCATATATTTT	CASSPVGGSGNTIYF
.	TRBV5-6	TRBJ2-7	.	TGTGCCAGCAGCTTGCTCTTCTTCGAGCAGTACTTC	CASSLLFFEQYF
few	TRBV29-1	TRBJ1-4	.	TGCAGCATTCGGGCGGGGGGGACTAATGAAAAACTGTTTTTT	CSIRAGGTNEKLFF
.	TRBV4-3	TRBJ2-7	TRBD1	TGCGCCAGCAGCCAAGCATATCCTGGGACAGGGACCTACGAGCAGTACTTC	CASSQAYPGTGTYEQYF
medium-sized	TRBV2	TRBJ1-4	.	TGTGCCAGCACACGAGACAGACAAAGGAATGAAAAACTGTTTTTT	CASTRDRQRNEKLFF
.	TRBV19	TRBJ1-5	.	TGTGCCAGTAGTGACAGGTGGGATCAGCCCCAGCATTTT	CASSDRWDQPQHF
.	TRBV18	TRBJ1-2	.	TGTGCCAGCTCACCACCGTCGGGCAGACGGGGGTTATCTGGCTACACCTTC	CASSPPSGRRGLSGYTF
.	TRBV7-8	TRBJ1-5	TRBD1	TGTGCCAGCAGCTTCGACAGGGGAAAGGCTCTAAATCAGCCCCAGCATTTT	CASSFDRGKALNQPQHF
.	TRBV6-5	TRBJ2-7	TRBD2	TGTGCCAGCAGTTACTCTAGCGGGCAAACATGGTACGAGCAGTACTTC	CASSYSSGQTWYEQYF
.	TRBV6-6	TRBJ2-2	TRBD1	TGTGCCAGCAGCCGACAGGGGCGGGACACCGGGGAGCTGTTTTTT	CASSRQGRDTGELFF
few	TRBV30	TRBJ1-2	.	TGTGCCTGGAGTGTAACAGGGCCTTACTATGGCTACACCTTC	CAWSVTGPYYGYTF
.	TRBV27	TRBJ1-1	TRBD1	TGTGCCGGCAGTTTATCAGGGGGAAACACTGAAGCTTTCTTT	CAGSLSGGNTEAFF
once	TRBV27	TRBJ2-1	TRBD1	TGTGCCAGCAGGCGGCCAGGGGGTAGGGACAATGAGCAGTTCTTC	CASRRPGGRDNEQFF
.	TRBV19	TRBJ2-7	TRBD2	TGTGCCAGTAGGGGGGGGAACTACGAGCAGTACTTC	CASRGGNYEQYF
.	TRBV28	TRBJ1-2	.	TGTGCCAGCATTAGACAGAGTAACTATGGCTACACCTTC	CASIRQSNYGYTF
once	TRBV7-8	TRBJ2-5	TRBD1	TGTGCCAGCAGCCCTAAGTCGGGACAGGGAGAAGAGACCCAGTACTTC	CASSPKSGQGEETQYF
.	TRBV4-1	TRBJ1-6	.	TGCGCCAGCAGCCAAGAAGGGGCCGGTAATTCACCCCTCCACTTT	CASSQEGAGNSPLHF
.	TRBV10-3	TRBJ2-1	TRBD2	TGTGCCATCAGTGAGTCTAGCGGGAGCTCCTACAATGAGCAGTTCTTC	CAISESSGSSYNEQFF
.	TRBV7-7	TRBJ1-1	.	TGTGCTAGCAGCTTAGTACCAGCGAGTGAAGCTTTCTTT	CASSLVPASEAFF